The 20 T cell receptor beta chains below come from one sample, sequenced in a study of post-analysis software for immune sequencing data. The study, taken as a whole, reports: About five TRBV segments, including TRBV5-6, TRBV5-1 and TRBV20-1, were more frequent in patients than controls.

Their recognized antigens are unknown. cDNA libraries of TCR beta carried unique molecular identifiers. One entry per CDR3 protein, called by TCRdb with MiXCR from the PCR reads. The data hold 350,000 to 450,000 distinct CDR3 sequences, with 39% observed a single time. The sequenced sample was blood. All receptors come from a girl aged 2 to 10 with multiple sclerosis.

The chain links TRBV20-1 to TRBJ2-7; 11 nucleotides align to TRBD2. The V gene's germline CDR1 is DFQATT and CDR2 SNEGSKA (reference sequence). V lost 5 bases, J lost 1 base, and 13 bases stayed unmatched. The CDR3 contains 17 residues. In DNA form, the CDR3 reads TGCAGTGCTCCTGAATCTTTAGCGGGAGGGAGATCCTACGAGCAGTACTTC. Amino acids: CSAPESLAGGRSYEQYF.

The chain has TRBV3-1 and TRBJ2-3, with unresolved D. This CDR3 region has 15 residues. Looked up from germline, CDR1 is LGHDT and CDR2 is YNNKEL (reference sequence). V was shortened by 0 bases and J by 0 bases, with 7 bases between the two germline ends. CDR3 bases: TGTGCCAGCAGCCAAGACACCTCTAGCACAGATACGCAGTATTTT. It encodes CASSQDTSSTDTQYF.

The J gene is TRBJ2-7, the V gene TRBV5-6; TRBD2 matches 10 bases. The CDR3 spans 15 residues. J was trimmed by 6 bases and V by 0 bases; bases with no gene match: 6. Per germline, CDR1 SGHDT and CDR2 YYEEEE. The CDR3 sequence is CASSLVERTSGEQYF. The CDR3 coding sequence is TGTGCCAGCAGCTTGGTCGAGAGGACTAGCGGCGAGCAGTACTTC.

CDR3 residues: CASSQGLAVGEQFF. The CDR3 DNA is TGTGCCAGCAGCCAGGGACTAGCCGTGGGTGAGCAGTTCTTC. The chain combines TRBV7-3 with TRBJ2-1, with 9 bases that match TRBD2. The CDR3 runs 14 residues. Germline V CDR1 and CDR2: SGHTA, FQGTGA. With V trimmed by 5 bases and J by 9 bases, 8 bases remained unmatched. The full variable domain, with the rest looked up from reference TRBV7-3 and TRBJ2-1, is GAGVSQTPSNKVTEKGKYVELRCDPISGHTALYWYRQSLGQGPEFLIYFQGTGAADDSGLPNDRFFAVRPEGSVSTLKIQRTERGDSAVYLCASSQGLAVGEQFFGPGTRLTVL.

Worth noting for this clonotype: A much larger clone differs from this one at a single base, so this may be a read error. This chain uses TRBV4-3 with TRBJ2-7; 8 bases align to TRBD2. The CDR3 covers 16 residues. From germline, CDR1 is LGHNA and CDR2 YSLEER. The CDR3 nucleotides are TGCGTCAGCAGCCAATTTCCGGGACTAGAAGACTACGAGCAGTACTTC. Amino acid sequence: CVSSQFPGLEDYEQYF.

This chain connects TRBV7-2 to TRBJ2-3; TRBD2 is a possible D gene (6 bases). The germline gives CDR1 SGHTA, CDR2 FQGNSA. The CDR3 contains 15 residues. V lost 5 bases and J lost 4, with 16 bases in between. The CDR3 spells CASSPQEGGADTQYF. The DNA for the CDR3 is TGTGCCAGCAGCCCCCAGGAGGGAGGAGCAGATACGCAGTATTTT. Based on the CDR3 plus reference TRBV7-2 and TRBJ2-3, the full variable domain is GAGVSQSPSNKVTEKGKDVELRCDPISGHTALYWYRQSLGQGLEFLIYFQGNSAPDKSGLPSDRFSAERTGGSVSTLTIQRTQQEDSAVYLCASSPQEGGADTQYFGPGTRLTVL.

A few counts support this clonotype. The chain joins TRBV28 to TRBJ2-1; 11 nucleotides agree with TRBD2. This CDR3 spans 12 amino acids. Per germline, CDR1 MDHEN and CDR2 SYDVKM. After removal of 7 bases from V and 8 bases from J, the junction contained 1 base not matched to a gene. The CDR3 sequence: CASTSGRYEQFF. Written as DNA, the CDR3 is TGTGCCAGCACTAGCGGGAGGTATGAGCAGTTCTTC.

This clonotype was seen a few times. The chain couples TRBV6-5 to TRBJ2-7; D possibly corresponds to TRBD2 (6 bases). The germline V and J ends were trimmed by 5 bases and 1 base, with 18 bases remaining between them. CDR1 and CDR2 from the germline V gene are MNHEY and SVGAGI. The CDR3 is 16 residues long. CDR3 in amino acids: CASSPRPRGFSYEQYF. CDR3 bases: TGTGCCAGCAGTCCACGCCCGCGGGGCTTTTCCTACGAGCAGTACTTC.

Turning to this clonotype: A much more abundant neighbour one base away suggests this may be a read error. CDR3 residues: CASSLRGTDAQYF. The CDR3 DNA sequence: TGTGCCAGCAGCTTACGGGGAACAGATGCGCAGTATTTT. The V gene is TRBV7-9, the J gene TRBJ2-3; tentatively, D is TRBD2 (5 bases). The CDR3 length is 13 residues. Looked up from germline, CDR1 is SEHNR and CDR2 is FQNEAQ (reference sequence).

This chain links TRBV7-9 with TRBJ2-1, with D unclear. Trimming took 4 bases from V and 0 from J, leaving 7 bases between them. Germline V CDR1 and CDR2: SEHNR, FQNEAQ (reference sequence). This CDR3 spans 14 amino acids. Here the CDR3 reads CASSCESSYNEQFF. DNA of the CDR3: TGTGCCAGCAGCTGCGAGAGCTCCTACAATGAGCAGTTCTTC.

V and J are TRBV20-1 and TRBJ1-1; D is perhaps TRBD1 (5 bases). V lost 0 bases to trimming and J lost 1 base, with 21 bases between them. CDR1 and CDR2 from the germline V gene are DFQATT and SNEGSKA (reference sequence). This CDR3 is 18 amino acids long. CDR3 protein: CSARDWGGTPSRNTEAFF. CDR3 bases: TGCAGTGCTAGAGATTGGGGTGGGACTCCATCAAGGAACACTGAAGCTTTCTTT.

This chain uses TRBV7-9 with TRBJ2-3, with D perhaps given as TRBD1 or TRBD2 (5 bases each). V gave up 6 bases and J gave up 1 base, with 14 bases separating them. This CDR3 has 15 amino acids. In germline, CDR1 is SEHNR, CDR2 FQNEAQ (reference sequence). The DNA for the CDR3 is TGTGCCAGCAGTCGCCGGGACCCGCGCACAGATACGCAGTATTTT. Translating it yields CASSRRDPRTDTQYF.

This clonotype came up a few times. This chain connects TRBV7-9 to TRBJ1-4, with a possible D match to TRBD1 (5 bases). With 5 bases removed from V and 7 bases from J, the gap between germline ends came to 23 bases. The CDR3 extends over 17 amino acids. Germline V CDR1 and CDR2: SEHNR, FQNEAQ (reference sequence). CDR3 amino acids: CASSPRPKWGEGEKLFF. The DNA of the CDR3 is TGTGCCAGCAGCCCCCGCCCTAAGTGGGGGGAGGGTGAAAAACTGTTTTTT. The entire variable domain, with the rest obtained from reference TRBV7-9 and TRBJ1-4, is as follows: DTGVSQNPRHKITKRGQNVTFRCDPISEHNRLYWYRQTLGQGPEFLTYFQNEAQLEKSRLLSDRFSAERPKGSFSTLEIQRTEQGDSAMYLCASSPRPKWGEGEKLFFGSGTQLSVL.

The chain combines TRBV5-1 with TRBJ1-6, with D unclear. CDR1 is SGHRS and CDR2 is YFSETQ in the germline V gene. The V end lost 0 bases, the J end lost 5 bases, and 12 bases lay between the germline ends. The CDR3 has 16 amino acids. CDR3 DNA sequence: TGCGCCAGCAGCTTGGTGTGGCAGACTGATAATTCACCCCTCCACTTT. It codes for CASSLVWQTDNSPLHF.

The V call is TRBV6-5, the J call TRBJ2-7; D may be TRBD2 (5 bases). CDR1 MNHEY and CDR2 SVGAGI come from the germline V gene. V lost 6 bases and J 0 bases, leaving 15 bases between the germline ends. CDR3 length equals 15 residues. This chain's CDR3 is CASRKIGESSYEQYF. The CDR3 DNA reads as TGTGCCAGCAGAAAGATCGGGGAAAGCTCCTACGAGCAGTACTTC.

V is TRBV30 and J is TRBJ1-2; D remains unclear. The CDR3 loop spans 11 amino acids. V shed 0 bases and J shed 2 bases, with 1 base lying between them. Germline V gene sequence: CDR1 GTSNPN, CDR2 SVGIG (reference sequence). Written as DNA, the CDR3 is TGTGCCTGGAGTGTCAACTATGGCTACACCTTC. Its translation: CAWSVNYGYTF.

CDR3 sequence: CATMTTGGVETQYF. CDR3 sequence (DNA): TGTGCCACCATGACGACAGGGGGCGTGGAGACCCAGTACTTC. The V gene is TRBV6-1, the J gene TRBJ2-5, with 10 bases aligning to TRBD1. Germline loops: CDR1 MNHNS, CDR2 SASEGT. J was trimmed by 5 bases and V by 10 bases; bases with no gene match: 10. There are 14 residues in the CDR3.

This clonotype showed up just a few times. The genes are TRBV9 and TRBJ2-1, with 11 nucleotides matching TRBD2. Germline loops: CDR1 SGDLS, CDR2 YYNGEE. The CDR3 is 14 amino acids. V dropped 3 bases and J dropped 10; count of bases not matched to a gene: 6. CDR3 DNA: TGTGCCAGCAGCGGTCCTAGCGGGGGGCAGGAGCAGTTCTTC. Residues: CASSGPSGGQEQFF.

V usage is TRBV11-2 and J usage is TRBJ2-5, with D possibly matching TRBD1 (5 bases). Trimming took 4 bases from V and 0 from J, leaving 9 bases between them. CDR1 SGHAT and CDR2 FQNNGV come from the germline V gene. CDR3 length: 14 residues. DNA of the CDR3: TGTGCCAGCAGCTGGTCAGGGTACCAAGAGACCCAGTACTTC. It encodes CASSWSGYQETQYF.

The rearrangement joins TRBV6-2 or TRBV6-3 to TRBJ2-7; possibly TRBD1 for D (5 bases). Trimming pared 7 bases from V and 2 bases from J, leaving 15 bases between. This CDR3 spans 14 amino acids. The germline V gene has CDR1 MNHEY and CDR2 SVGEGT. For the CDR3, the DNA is TGTGCCAGCAAGAAAGGGGTAGGCGCCTACGAGCAGTACTTC. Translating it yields CASKKGVGAYEQYF.